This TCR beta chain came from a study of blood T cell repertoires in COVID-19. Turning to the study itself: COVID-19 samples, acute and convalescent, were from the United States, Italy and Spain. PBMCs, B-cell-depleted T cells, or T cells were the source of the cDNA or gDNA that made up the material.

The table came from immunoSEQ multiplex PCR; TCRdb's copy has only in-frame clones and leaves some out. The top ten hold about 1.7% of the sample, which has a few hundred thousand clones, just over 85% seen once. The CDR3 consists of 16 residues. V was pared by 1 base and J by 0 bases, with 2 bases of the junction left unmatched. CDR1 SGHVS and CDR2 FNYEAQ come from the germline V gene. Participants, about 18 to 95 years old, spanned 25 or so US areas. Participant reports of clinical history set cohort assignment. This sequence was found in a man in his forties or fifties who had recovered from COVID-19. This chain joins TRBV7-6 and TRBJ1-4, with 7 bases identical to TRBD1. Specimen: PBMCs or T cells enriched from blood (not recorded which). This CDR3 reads CASSLEGTATNEKLFF. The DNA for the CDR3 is TGTGCCAGCAGCTTAGAGGGGACAGCAACTAATGAAAAACTGTTTTTT.